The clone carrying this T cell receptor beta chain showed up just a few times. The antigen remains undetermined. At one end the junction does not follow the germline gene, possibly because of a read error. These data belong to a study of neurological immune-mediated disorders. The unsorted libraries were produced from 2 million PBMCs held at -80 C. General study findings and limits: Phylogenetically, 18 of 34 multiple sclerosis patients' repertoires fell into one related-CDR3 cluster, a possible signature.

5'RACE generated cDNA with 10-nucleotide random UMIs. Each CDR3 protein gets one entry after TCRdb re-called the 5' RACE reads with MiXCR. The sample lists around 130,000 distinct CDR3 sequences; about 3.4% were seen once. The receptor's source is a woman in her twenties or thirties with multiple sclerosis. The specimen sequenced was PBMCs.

CDR3 sequence (DNA): TGTGACAGCAGCAATTCCTCCAATGAGCAGTTCTTC. It translates to CDSSNSSNEQFF. This rearrangement joins TRBV11-3 to TRBJ2-1; D is ambiguous. The CDR3 contains 12 residues. From germline, CDR1 is SGHNT and CDR2 YENEEA.